One sample yielded the 20 T cell receptor beta chains listed below, sequenced in a study of CD8 T cells in ankylosing spondylitis. A single record per CDR3 protein comes from TCRdb applying MiXCR to the 5' RACE reads. Counted here are about 300,000 distinct CDR3 sequences, less than 25% occurring once; the ten biggest clones make up about 4%. The sample was blood, either unsorted or a sorted T cell fraction (not recorded which). The source of these receptors is a female donor with ankylosing spondylitis or in good health (not recorded which).

In this sample, this clonotype turned up many times. The chain carries TRBV20-1 and TRBJ1-1; D remains unclear. The V gene lost 2 bases and the J gene lost 4 bases, with 14 bases spanning the gap. This CDR3 contains 14 residues. In germline, CDR1 is DFQATT, CDR2 SNEGSKA (reference sequence). The CDR3 loop is CSARRSARGTEAFF. In nucleotides, the CDR3 is TGCAGTGCTAGAAGATCGGCCCGAGGCACTGAAGCTTTCTTT.

This rearrangement joins TRBV11-2 to TRBJ2-1; 14 bases agree with TRBD2. The V gene end was trimmed by 5 bases and the J gene end by 4 bases; junction bases not matched to a gene: 16. The germline V gene encodes CDR1 SGHAT and CDR2 FQNNGV. The CDR3 spans 20 residues. The CDR3, as DNA: TGTGCCAGCAGCCCGCTTTGGACTAGCGGGAGGCATTCGCATTACAATGAGCAGTTCTTC. Translating gives CASSPLWTSGRHSHYNEQFF.

This clonotype was picked up a small number of times. The chain carries TRBV19 and TRBJ2-4; D might be TRBD2 (6 bases). V shed 1 base and J shed 3 bases, with 13 bases lying between them. Germline CDR1 and CDR2: LNHDA and SQIVND (reference sequence). This CDR3 comprises 16 residues. CDR3 region: CASSIAAPGDKNIQYF. CDR3 DNA sequence: TGTGCCAGTAGTATAGCTGCACCGGGAGACAAAAACATTCAGTACTTC.

The table lists this clonotype with many counts. The genes are TRBV7-8 and TRBJ1-5; D ambiguous. This CDR3 is built from 14 residues. Per the germline V gene, CDR1 is SGHVS and CDR2 is FQNEAQ. V gave up 0 bases and J gave up 8 bases, with 11 bases separating them. The CDR3 sequence: CASSLAVQGEPQHF. The DNA of the CDR3 is TGTGCCAGCAGCTTAGCCGTGCAAGGAGAGCCCCAGCATTTT.

This sequence joins TRBV7-2 and TRBJ2-3, with D hard to call. This CDR3 is built from 15 residues. The V and J ends lost 5 bases and 3 bases respectively, with 15 bases between them. Germline values: CDR1 SGHTA, CDR2 FQGNSA. The DNA of the CDR3 is TGTGCCAGCAGCAAACCCCCCGGGTGGACAGATACGCAGTATTTT. The encoded protein is CASSKPPGWTDTQYF.

The J gene is TRBJ1-5, the V gene TRBV20-1; maybe TRBD1 (5 bases). Germline CDR1 reads DFQATT; CDR2 reads SNEGSKA (reference sequence). This CDR3 spans 13 amino acids. Trimming removed 6 bases at V and 7 bases at J, with 16 bases between. CDR3: CSAPWGKYQPQHF. For the CDR3, the DNA is TGCAGTGCACCGTGGGGGAAGTACCAGCCCCAGCATTTT.

This clonotype was observed a few times. The rearrangement links TRBV29-1 to TRBJ2-3; TRBD2 agrees at 11 bases. CDR1 and CDR2 (germline): SQVTM, ANQGSEA. The CDR3 loop spans 13 amino acids. J gave up 4 bases and V 4 bases, and 1 base lay outside the gene matches. CDR3: CSVAGLAADTQYF. Written as DNA, the CDR3 is TGCAGCGTTGCGGGACTAGCGGCAGATACGCAGTATTTT.

The table lists this clonotype with a few counts. V gene TRBV5-5 combines with J gene TRBJ1-6; D is ambiguous. The V and J ends lost 4 bases and 10 bases respectively, with 18 bases between them. CDR1 is SGHKS and CDR2 is YYEKEE in the germline V gene (reference sequence). The CDR3 spans 15 residues. In DNA form, the CDR3 reads TGTGCCAGCAGCCTGGGTAGGTTCGGAGAATCACCCCTCCACTTT. It encodes CASSLGRFGESPLHF.

At least ten counts were recorded for this clonotype. This chain connects TRBV20-1 to TRBJ1-1; D ambiguous. The CDR3 loop spans 10 amino acids. Germline loops: CDR1 DFQATT, CDR2 SNEGSKA (reference sequence). V gave up 6 bases and J gave up 7 bases, with 9 bases separating them. CDR3 loop: CSAERGEAFF. The CDR3 DNA sequence: TGCAGTGCCGAGCGGGGTGAAGCTTTCTTT.

This clonotype has just a few counts. The chain carries TRBV6-2 or TRBV6-3 and TRBJ2-7; 7 nucleotides match TRBD2. The V segment lost 0 bases and the J segment 0 bases; nucleotides outside the gene matches: 8. The CDR3 is 17 residues long. Germline values: CDR1 MNHEY, CDR2 SVGEGT. The CDR3 here is CASSYSNWGGSSYEQYF. DNA for the CDR3: TGTGCCAGCAGTTACTCGAATTGGGGCGGGAGCTCCTACGAGCAGTACTTC.

This clonotype came up once. The rearrangement joins TRBV29-1 to TRBJ2-2; 7 nucleotides line up with TRBD1. The CDR3 is 13 residues long. Unmatched junction bases numbered 6, after V lost 5 bases and J lost 6 bases. CDR1 and CDR2 from the germline V gene are SQVTM and ANQGSEA. The CDR3 DNA follows: TGCAGCGTTATCCCCCAGGGGGCCGGGGAGCTGTTTTTT. Protein product: CSVIPQGAGELFF.

This chain uses TRBV3-1 with TRBJ1-4; D call uncertain. This CDR3 region has 14 residues. The V and J ends lost 4 bases and 10 bases respectively, with 16 bases between them. Germline V lookup: CDR1 LGHDT, CDR2 YNNKEL (reference sequence). The CDR3 DNA reads as TGTGCCAGCAGCCCCTCTAAGCCCTCGAGAAAACTGTTTTTT. Translating gives CASSPSKPSRKLFF.

This clonotype came up a few times. The chain is built from TRBV7-2 and TRBJ2-4, with TRBD1 matching 7 bases. The germline V gene encodes CDR1 SGHTA and CDR2 FQGNSA. Losses at the gene ends were 4 bases for V and 5 bases for J; bases not matched to a gene: 2. The CDR3 has 13 amino acids. For the CDR3, the DNA is TGTGCCAGCAGCTGGGACAGAGAAAACATTCAGTACTTC. This codes for CASSWDRENIQYF. The whole variable domain, remainder taken from reference TRBV7-2 and TRBJ2-4, is GAGVSQSPSNKVTEKGKDVELRCDPISGHTALYWYRQSLGQGLEFLIYFQGNSAPDKSGLPSDRFSAERTGGSVSTLTIQRTQQEDSAVYLCASSWDRENIQYFGAGTRLSVL.

This sequence joins TRBV29-1 and TRBJ1-2; D is ambiguous. The CDR3 loop spans 11 amino acids. The V end lost 5 bases, the J end lost 3 bases, and 7 bases lay between the germline ends. The germline gives CDR1 SQVTM, CDR2 ANQGSEA. CDR3 nucleotides: TGCAGCGTTCGCCCCTACTATGGCTACACCTTC. As protein: CSVRPYYGYTF.

This chain joins TRBV10-3 and TRBJ1-1, with D uncertain. The CDR3 has 16 amino acids. Germline lookup yields CDR1 ENHRY and CDR2 SYGVKD. The V and J ends lost 0 bases and 0 bases respectively, with 11 bases between them. The CDR3 DNA reads TGTGCCATCAGTGAGTCTCTTGGGATGCTGAACACTGAAGCTTTCTTT. It translates to CAISESLGMLNTEAFF.

Only a few counts were recorded for this clonotype. The rearrangement joins TRBV5-1 to TRBJ1-6, with 11 bases fitting TRBD1. Germline loops: CDR1 SGHRS, CDR2 YFSETQ. The CDR3 spans 16 residues. The V segment lost 5 bases and the J segment 10 bases; nucleotides outside the gene matches: 11. The CDR3 region has the DNA TGCGCCAGCAGATCTGATGCCGGGACAGGGGGATCACCCCTCCACTTT. Amino acids: CASRSDAGTGGSPLHF. The variable domain in full, with the rest retrieved from reference TRBV5-1 and TRBJ1-6, is KAGVTQTPRYLIKTRGQQVTLSCSPISGHRSVSWYQQTPGQGLQFLFEYFSETQRNKGNFPGRFSGRQFSNSRSEMNVSTLELGDSALYLCASRSDAGTGGSPLHFGNGTRLTVT.

This clonotype was counted only a few times. The chain is built from TRBV24-1 and TRBJ2-1; unclear D gene. The CDR3 has 14 amino acids. Germline V lookup: CDR1 KGHDR, CDR2 SFDVKD. The V gene lost 12 bases and the J gene lost 2 bases, with 16 bases spanning the gap. The CDR3 protein is CAANSASPYNEQFF. The CDR3 nucleotides are TGTGCCGCAAATTCGGCTAGTCCCTACAATGAGCAGTTCTTC.

The chain links TRBV6-6 to TRBJ2-7; 7 nucleotides line up with TRBD2. There are 15 residues in the CDR3. Germline V gene sequence: CDR1 MNHNY, CDR2 SVGAGI (reference sequence). J was trimmed by 3 bases and V by 0 bases; bases with no gene match: 5. The CDR3 sequence is CASSYSIGRGYEQYF. CDR3 DNA sequence: TGTGCCAGCAGTTACTCGATAGGGAGGGGCTACGAGCAGTACTTC.

The V gene is TRBV5-1, the J gene TRBJ2-3; D not certain. V gave up 4 bases and J gave up 2 bases, with 14 bases separating them. Germline CDR1 and CDR2: SGHRS and YFSETQ. CDR3 size: 15 residues. CDR3 sequence reads: CASSIPDSFTDTQYF. The DNA of the CDR3 is TGCGCCAGCAGCATTCCCGATTCCTTCACAGATACGCAGTATTTT.

Concerning this clonotype itself: This may be a read error: a much more frequent sequence differs by one nucleotide. The CDR3 loop reads CASSWGRKGTQYF. The CDR3, as DNA: TGTGCCAGCAGTTGGGGACGAAAAGGGACCCAGTACTTC. The genes are TRBV12-3 or TRBV12-4 and TRBJ2-5; D is possibly TRBD1 or TRBD2 (5 bases each). The CDR3 spans 13 residues. Trimming took off 4 bases at V and 7 bases at J, with 13 bases between the two ends.